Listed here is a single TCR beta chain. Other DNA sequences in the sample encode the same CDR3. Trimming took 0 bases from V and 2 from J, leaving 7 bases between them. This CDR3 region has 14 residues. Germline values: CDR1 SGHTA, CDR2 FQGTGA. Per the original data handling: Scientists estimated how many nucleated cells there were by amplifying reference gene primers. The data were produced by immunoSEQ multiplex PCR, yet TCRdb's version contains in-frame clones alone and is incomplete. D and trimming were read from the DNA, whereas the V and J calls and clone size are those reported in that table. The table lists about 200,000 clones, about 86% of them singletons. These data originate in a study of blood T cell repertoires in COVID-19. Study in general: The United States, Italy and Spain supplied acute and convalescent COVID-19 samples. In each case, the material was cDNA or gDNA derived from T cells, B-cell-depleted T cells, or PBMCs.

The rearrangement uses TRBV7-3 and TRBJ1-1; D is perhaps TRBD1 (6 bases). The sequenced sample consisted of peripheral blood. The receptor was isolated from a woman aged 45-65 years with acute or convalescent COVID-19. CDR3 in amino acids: CASSLTGGNTEAFF. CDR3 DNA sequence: TGTGCCAGCAGCTTAACAGGGGGAAACACTGAAGCTTTCTTT.